What follows describes a single TCR beta chain. Its antigen is not known. This record belongs to a study of cytomegalovirus exposure and HLA in healthy donors. Findings and limits, study-wide: According to an earlier analysis, most TCR beta V segments yielded productive rearrangements about 90% or about 30% of the time. TCR association rates varied by HLA locus in a later analysis, with DRB1 highest and HLA-C lowest. Later on, analysis showed that most CMV-associated TCR beta chains appeared to be HLA-restricted.

The CDR3 runs to 16 residues. Germline V gene lookup returns CDR1 SNHLY and CDR2 FYNNEI. V shed 7 bases, J shed 6 bases, and the junction held 18 bases outside the gene matches. In the PCR, 60 Vbeta and 13 Jbeta primers were used. Per the original data handling: About 11 million of the roughly 80 million unique TCR beta chains counted in a later analysis were shared. This table comes from immunoSEQ multiplex PCR, and its TCRdb copy is limited to in-frame clones, with some not included. V, J and clone size are those of that table, while D and trimming were read from the DNA. This sample's clone table lists approximately 190,000 clones.

The sequence derives from a man younger than 40 in good health and CMV-seronegative. The V call is TRBV2, the J call TRBJ2-7; 7 bases line up with TRBD1. Sequenced input: PBMCs. In DNA, the CDR3 is TGTGCCAGCACTGGGATAAGGGACAGCATGGGTATCGAGCAGTACTTC. Residues: CASTGIRDSMGIEQYF.